The 15 T cell receptor beta chains presented below share a single source sample, sequenced in a study of cytomegalovirus exposure and HLA in healthy donors. Amplification used 60 Vbeta primers and 13 Jbeta primers. TCRdb's copy holds only in-frame clones and misses some; the assay was immunoSEQ multiplex PCR. The sample includes more than 75,000 clones, more than 75% of them seen just once. What was sequenced was PBMCs. These receptors all stem from a woman aged 40 to 55 in good health and CMV-seropositive.

V is TRBV19 and J is TRBJ1-1, with D unclear. The V end was cut by 1 base, the J end by 7 bases, with 16 bases between. There are 15 residues in the CDR3. Germline CDR1 is LNHDA and CDR2 is SQIVND (reference sequence). The CDR3 coding sequence is TGTGCCAGTAGTATAGGGGTTCGAGTCCCGGGTGAAGCTTTCTTT. It specifies CASSIGVRVPGEAFF.

Only a few counts were recorded for this clone. This rearrangement joins TRBV18 to TRBJ2-3, with 9 bases that match TRBD2. From germline, CDR1 is KGHSH and CDR2 LQKENI. Unmatched junction bases numbered 7, after V lost 4 bases and J lost 5 bases. The CDR3 spans 15 residues. As DNA, the CDR3 is TGTGCCAGCTCACGGGCTAGCGGGAAGGGAGATACGCAGTATTTT. It codes for CASSRASGKGDTQYF.

The chain joins TRBV18 to TRBJ1-3; D remains ambiguous. The CDR3 is 16 residues long. Looked up from germline, CDR1 is KGHSH and CDR2 is LQKENI. The V and J ends lost 1 base and 0 bases respectively, with 10 bases between them. CDR3 protein: CASSPQDFSSGNTIYF. DNA of the CDR3: TGTGCCAGCTCACCACAGGACTTCTCCTCTGGAAACACCATATATTTT.

This chain links TRBV6-5 with TRBJ1-6; 7 bases fit TRBD1. Germline V gives CDR1 MNHEY, CDR2 SVGAGI. V dropped 4 bases and J dropped 16; count of bases not matched to a gene: 4. The CDR3 sequence is 11 residues long. The CDR3 loop is CASSLGQVLHF. The DNA of the CDR3 is TGTGCCAGCAGTTTAGGACAGGTTCTCCACTTT.

The chain combines TRBV19 with TRBJ1-5, with 9 bases aligning to TRBD1. Germline loops: CDR1 LNHDA, CDR2 SQIVND (reference sequence). V was clipped by 5 bases and J by 6 bases; unmatched bases: 8. CDR3 size: 15 residues. The CDR3 DNA follows: TGTGCCAGTAGTTCGACAGGGGGTCCGGGTCAGCCCCAGCATTTT. It codes for CASSSTGGPGQPQHF.

This sequence joins TRBV14 and TRBJ2-7, with 7 bases identical to TRBD1. The germline V gene has CDR1 SGHDN and CDR2 FVKESK. There are 15 residues in the CDR3. After removal of 4 bases from V and 2 bases from J, the junction contained 8 bases not matched to a gene. CDR3 nucleotide sequence: TGTGCCAGCAGCCCCCACTTAGGGGGCACCTACGAGCAGTACTTC. The encoded protein is CASSPHLGGTYEQYF.

The V and J genes are TRBV27 and TRBJ2-1, with D perhaps TRBD2 (5 bases). Germline assignment: CDR1 MNHEY and CDR2 SMNVEV (reference sequence). The CDR3 is made up of 11 amino acids. The ends were cut back, 7 bases at V and 8 bases at J, with 9 bases in the middle. CDR3 in DNA: TGTGCCAGCAATTCGGGGTATGAGCAGTTCTTC. Translation gives CASNSGYEQFF.

J is TRBJ2-1 and V is TRBV7-2; maybe TRBD2 (7 bases). This CDR3 has 15 amino acids. Germline V gene sequence: CDR1 SGHTA, CDR2 FQGNSA. Trimming removed 6 bases at V and 6 bases at J, with 18 bases between. The CDR3 nucleotides read TGTGCCAGCAGACAGGGAGGGGCCTTGGCCAATGAGCAGTTCTTC. Protein sequence: CASRQGGALANEQFF.

This clone showed up just once. The chain employs TRBV2 and TRBJ2-5, with a weak D call TRBD1 (6 bases). Trimming removed 7 bases at V and 5 bases at J, with 11 bases between. CDR1 is SNHLY and CDR2 is FYNNEI in the germline V gene. CDR3 length equals 12 residues. The CDR3 spells CASKGERETQYF. The DNA for the CDR3 is TGTGCCAGCAAGGGGGAGCGGGAGACCCAGTACTTC.

The sample holds one count of this clone. The chain uses TRBV6-5 and TRBJ2-7; D might be TRBD1 (6 bases). This CDR3 has 11 amino acids. With 6 bases removed from V and 5 bases from J, the gap between germline ends came to 8 bases. Per the germline V gene, CDR1 is MNHEY and CDR2 is SVGAGI. CDR3 protein: CASSRGHEQYF. The DNA for the CDR3 is TGTGCCAGCAGCAGGGGCCACGAGCAGTACTTC.

This clone showed up just a few times. The V call is TRBV30, the J call TRBJ1-2, with a weak D call TRBD1 (5 bases). V was cut by 0 bases and J by 8 bases, with 16 bases left in between. CDR3 size: 14 residues. Per germline, CDR1 GTSNPN and CDR2 SVGIG (reference sequence). The CDR3 is CAWSVRRGSRGYTF. CDR3 bases: TGTGCCTGGAGTGTACGTAGGGGCTCGCGGGGCTACACCTTC.

The V call is TRBV7-9, the J call TRBJ2-7; 10 bases match TRBD1. After removal of 4 bases from V and 3 bases from J, the junction contained 3 bases not matched to a gene. Germline V gene lookup returns CDR1 SEHNR and CDR2 FQNEAQ (reference sequence). CDR3 length: 14 amino acids. The CDR3 region has the DNA TGTGCCAGCAGCTCCGGGACAGGGGACTACGAGCAGTACTTC. This translates into CASSSGTGDYEQYF.

The table lists this clone with a few counts. The chain couples TRBV28 to TRBJ2-1, with D possibly matching TRBD2 (6 bases). V dropped 6 bases and J dropped 0 bases, with 12 bases sitting between them. The CDR3 length is 15 residues. The germline gives CDR1 MDHEN, CDR2 SYDVKM. The CDR3 protein is CASSVAGSSYNEQFF. In nucleotides, the CDR3 is TGTGCCAGCAGCGTGGCGGGGAGCTCCTACAATGAGCAGTTCTTC.

The J gene is TRBJ1-1, the V gene TRBV5-1, with D perhaps matching TRBD1 (5 bases). Germline CDR1 is SGHRS and CDR2 is YFSETQ. The CDR3 is 15 amino acids. V was clipped by 6 bases and J by 1 base, with 16 bases between them. The DNA of the CDR3 is TGCGCCAGCAATCGGGGGGGGTTGGCGAACACTGAAGCTTTCTTT. It encodes CASNRGGLANTEAFF.

This chain joins TRBV5-4 and TRBJ1-2, with D possibly TRBD1 on 6 matching bases. Trimming took 0 bases from V and 0 from J, leaving 6 bases between them. The CDR3 spans 14 residues. Germline assignment: CDR1 SGHNT and CDR2 YYREEE (reference sequence). The CDR3 loop reads CASSLGTANYGYTF. The CDR3, as DNA: TGTGCCAGCAGCTTGGGGACAGCTAACTATGGCTACACCTTC.